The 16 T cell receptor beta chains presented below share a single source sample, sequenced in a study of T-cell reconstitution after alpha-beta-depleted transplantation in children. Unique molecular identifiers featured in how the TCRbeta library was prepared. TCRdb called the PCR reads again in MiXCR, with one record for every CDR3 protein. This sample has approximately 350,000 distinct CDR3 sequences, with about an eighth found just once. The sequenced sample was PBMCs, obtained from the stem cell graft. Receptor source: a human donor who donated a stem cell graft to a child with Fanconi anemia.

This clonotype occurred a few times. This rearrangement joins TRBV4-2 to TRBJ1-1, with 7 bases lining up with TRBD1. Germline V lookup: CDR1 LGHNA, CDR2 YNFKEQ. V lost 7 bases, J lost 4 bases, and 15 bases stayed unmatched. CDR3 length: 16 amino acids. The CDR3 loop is CASNDMSRQGVTEAFF. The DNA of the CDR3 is TGTGCCAGCAATGATATGTCACGCCAGGGGGTCACTGAAGCTTTCTTT.

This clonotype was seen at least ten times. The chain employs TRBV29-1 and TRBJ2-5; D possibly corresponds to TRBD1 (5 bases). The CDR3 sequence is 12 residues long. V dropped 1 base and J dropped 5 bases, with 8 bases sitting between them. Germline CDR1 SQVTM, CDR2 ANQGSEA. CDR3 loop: CSVEVGAETQYF. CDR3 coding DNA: TGCAGCGTTGAAGTAGGGGCGGAGACCCAGTACTTC.

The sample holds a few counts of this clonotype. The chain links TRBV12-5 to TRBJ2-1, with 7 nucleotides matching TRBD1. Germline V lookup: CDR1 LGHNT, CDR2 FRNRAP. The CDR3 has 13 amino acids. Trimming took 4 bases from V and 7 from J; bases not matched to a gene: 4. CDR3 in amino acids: CASGSFRGNEQFF. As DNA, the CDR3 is TGTGCTAGTGGTTCGTTCAGGGGGAATGAGCAGTTCTTC.

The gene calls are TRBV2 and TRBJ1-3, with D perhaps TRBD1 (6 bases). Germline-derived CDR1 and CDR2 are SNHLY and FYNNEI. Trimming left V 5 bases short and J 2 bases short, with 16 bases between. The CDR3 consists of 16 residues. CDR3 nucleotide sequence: TGTGCCAGCAGTCCCCTAAACAGGGAGGCTGGAAACACCATATATTTT. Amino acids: CASSPLNREAGNTIYF.

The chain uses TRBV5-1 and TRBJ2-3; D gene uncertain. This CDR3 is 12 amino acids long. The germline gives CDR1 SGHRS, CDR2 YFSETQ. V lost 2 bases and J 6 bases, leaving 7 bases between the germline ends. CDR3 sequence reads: CASSLQLDTQYF. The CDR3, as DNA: TGCGCCAGCAGCTTACAATTGGATACGCAGTATTTT.

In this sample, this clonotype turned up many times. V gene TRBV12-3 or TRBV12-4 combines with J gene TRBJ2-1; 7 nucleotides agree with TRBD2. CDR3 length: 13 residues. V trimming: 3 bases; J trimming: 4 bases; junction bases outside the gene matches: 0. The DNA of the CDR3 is TGTGCCAGCAGTTTCGGGGGGTACAATGAGCAGTTCTTC. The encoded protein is CASSFGGYNEQFF.

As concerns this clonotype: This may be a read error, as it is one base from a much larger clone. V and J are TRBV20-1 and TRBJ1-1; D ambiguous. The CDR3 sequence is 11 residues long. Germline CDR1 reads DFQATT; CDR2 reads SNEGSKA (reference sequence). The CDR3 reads CGARSRAEAFF. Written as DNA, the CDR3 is TGCGGTGCTAGGAGTAGGGCTGAAGCTTTCTTT.

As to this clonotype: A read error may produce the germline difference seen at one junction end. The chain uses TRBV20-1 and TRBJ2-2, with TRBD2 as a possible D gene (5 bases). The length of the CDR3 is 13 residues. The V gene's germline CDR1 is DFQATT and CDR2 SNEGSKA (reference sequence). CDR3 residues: CSARVLTPGELLF. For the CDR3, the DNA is TGCAGTGCTAGAGTTTTAACGCCCGGGGAGCTGCTTTTT.

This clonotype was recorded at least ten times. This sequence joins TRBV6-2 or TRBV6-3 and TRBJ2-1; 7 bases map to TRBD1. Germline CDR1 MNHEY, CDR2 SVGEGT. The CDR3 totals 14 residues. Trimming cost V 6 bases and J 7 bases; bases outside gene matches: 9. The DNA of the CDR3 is TGTGCCAGCAGCCGGGGACAGCCCCCTAATGAGCAGTTCTTC. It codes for CASSRGQPPNEQFF.

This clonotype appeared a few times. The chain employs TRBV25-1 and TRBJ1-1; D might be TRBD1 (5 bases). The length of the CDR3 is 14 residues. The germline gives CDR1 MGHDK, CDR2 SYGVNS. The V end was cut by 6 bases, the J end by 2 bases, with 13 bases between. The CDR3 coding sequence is TGTGCCAGCAGCGGGGCACCACCTAACACTGAAGCTTTCTTT. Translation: CASSGAPPNTEAFF.

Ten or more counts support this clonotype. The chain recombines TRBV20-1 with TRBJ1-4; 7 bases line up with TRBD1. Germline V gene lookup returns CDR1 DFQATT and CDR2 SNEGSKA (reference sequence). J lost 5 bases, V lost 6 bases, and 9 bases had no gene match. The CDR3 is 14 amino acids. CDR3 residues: CSALDPGQNEKLFF. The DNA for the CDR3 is TGCAGTGCCCTGGATCCGGGACAGAATGAAAAACTGTTTTTT.

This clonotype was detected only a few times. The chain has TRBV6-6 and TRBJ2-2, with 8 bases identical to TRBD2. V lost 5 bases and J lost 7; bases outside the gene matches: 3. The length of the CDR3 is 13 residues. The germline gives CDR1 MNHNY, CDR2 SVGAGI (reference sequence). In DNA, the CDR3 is TGTGCCAGCAGTCGGGAGGGGATCGGGGAGCTGTTTTTT. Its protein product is CASSREGIGELFF.

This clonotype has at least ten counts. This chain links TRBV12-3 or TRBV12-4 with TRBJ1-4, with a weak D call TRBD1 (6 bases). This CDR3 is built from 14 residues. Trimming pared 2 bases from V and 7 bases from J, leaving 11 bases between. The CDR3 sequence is CASSLQGLGEKLFF. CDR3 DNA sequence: TGTGCCAGCAGTTTACAGGGGTTGGGTGAAAAACTGTTTTTT.

The CDR3 sequence: CSASQRDEQFF. Here the CDR3 DNA reads TGCAGTGCTAGTCAACGCGATGAGCAGTTCTTC. The rearrangement links TRBV20-1 to TRBJ2-1, with D unclear. This CDR3 spans 11 amino acids. V was trimmed by 3 bases and J by 8 bases, leaving 8 bases between them. CDR1 and CDR2 (germline): DFQATT, SNEGSKA (reference sequence).

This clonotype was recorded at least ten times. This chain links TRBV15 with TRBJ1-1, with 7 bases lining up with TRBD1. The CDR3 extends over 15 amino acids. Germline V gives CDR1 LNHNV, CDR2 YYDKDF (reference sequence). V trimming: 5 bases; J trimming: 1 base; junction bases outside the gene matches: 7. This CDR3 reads CATSVDRAQNTEAFF. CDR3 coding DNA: TGTGCCACCAGCGTAGACAGGGCCCAGAACACTGAAGCTTTCTTT. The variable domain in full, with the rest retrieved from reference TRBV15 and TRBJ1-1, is DAMVIQNPRYQVTQFGKPVTLSCSQTLNHNVMYWYQQKSSQAPKLLFHYYDKDFNNEADTPDNFQSRRPNTSFCFLDIRSPGLGDTAMYLCATSVDRAQNTEAFFGQGTRLTVV.

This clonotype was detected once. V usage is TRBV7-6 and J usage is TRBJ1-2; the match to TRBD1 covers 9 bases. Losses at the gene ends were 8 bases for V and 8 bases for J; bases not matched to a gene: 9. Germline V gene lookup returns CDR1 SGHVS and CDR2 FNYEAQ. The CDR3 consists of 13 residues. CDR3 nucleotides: TGTGCCAGCGGACCCGGACAGGGGCGAGGCTACACCTTC. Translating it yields CASGPGQGRGYTF.